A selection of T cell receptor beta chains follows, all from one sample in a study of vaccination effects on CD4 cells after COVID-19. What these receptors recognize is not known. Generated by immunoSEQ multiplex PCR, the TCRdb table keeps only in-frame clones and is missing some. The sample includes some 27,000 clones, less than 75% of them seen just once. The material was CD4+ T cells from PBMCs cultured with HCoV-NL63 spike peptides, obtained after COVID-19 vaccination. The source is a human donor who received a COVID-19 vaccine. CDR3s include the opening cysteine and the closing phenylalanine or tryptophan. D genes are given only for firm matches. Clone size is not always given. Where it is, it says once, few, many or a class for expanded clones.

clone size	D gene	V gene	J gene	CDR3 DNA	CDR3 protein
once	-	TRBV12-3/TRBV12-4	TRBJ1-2	TGTGCGATGCAGGTTGGGGCCTATGGCTACACCTTC	CAMQVGAYGYTF
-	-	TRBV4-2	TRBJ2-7	TGTGCCAGCAGCCCCCGGACCGAAGGGGTGGTGCAGTACTTC	CASSPRTEGVVQYF
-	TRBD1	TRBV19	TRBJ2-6	TGTGCCAGTAGTATGACAGGGTCCGGAGGGGCCAACGTCCTGACTTTC	CASSMTGSGGANVLTF
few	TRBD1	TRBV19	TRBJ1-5	TGTGCCAGTAGATCCCTCACAGGGGGCAGCAATCAGCCCCAGCATTTT	CASRSLTGGSNQPQHF
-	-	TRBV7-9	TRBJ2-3	TGTGCCAGCAGCCGAGGCGGGGGCACAGATACGCAGTATTTT	CASSRGGGTDTQYF
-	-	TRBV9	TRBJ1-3	TGTGCCAGCAGCGTAGAGGCCCGACAGGCCTCTGGAAACACCATATATTTT	CASSVEARQASGNTIYF
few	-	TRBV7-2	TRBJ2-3	TGTGCCAGCAGCTTAGGGGGAGCCACAGATACGCAGTATTTT	CASSLGGATDTQYF
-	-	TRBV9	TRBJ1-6	TGTGCCAGCAGCGTAGCTCCGGGGGCTGGATCACCCCTCCACTTT	CASSVAPGAGSPLHF
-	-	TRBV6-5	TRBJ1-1	TGTGCCAGCACCCCACAGACCCTTTCTGAAGCTTTCTTT	CASTPQTLSEAFF
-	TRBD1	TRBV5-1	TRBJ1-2	TGCGCCAGCAGCTTGGTGGGACAGGGGGCCCTAACGGGGGGCTACACCTTC	CASSLVGQGALTGGYTF
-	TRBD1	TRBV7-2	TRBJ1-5	TGTGCCAGCAGCTTAGTGTCAGGGGGCCAAAGCAATCAGCCCCAGCATTTT	CASSLVSGGQSNQPQHF
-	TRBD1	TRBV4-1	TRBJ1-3	TGCGCCAGCAGCCAAGTAGGCCCCGGGACAGCCTTCAACACAATACGAAACACCATATATTTT	CASSQVGPGTAFNTIRNTIYF
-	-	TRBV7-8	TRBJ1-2	TGTGCCAGCAGCGGAAGCGGGGGGCAGGACTATGGCTACACCTTC	CASSGSGGQDYGYTF
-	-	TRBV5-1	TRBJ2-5	TGCGCCAGCGAAGGGTCGCAAGAGACCCAGTACTTC	CASEGSQETQYF
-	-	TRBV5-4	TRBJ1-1	TGTGCCAGCAGCTTGTTGGCGGGGGTGAACACTGAAGCTTTCTTT	CASSLLAGVNTEAFF
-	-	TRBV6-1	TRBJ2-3	TGTGCCAGCAGTGATCGTACTAGAAGCACAGATACGCAGTATTTT	CASSDRTRSTDTQYF
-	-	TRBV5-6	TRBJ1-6	TGTGCCAGCAGCTTTCTGAGGGTGAATTCACCCCTCCACTTT	CASSFLRVNSPLHF
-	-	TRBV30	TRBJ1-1	TGTGCCTGGAGCGAAGGACAGCCGCACACTGAAGCTTTCTTT	CAWSEGQPHTEAFF
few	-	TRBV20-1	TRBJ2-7	TGCAGTGCTAGTAAGGCCCTCTCCTACGAGCAGTACTTC	CSASKALSYEQYF
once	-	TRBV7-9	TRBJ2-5	TGTGCCAGCAGCTTAGGGTCGGCTAGCTACCAAGAGACCCAGTACTTC	CASSLGSASYQETQYF
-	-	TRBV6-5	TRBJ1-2	TGTGCCAGCAGCCGCGCCGGGATTAGCTATGGCTACACCTTC	CASSRAGISYGYTF
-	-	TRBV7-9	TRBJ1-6	TGTGCCAGCAGCCGCAATTACAGGGAGTCACCCCTCCACTTT	CASSRNYRESPLHF
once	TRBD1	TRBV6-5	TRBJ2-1	TGTGCCAACCAGGGGGCGCACTACAATGAGCAGTTCTTC	CANQGAHYNEQFF
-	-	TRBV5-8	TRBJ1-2	TGTGCCAGCAGTCTTGGTATGCTAGCTTATGGCTACACCTTC	CASSLGMLAYGYTF
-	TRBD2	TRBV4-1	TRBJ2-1	TGCGCCAGCAGCCAGGGCCTAGCGGGAGGATACAATGAGCAGTTCTTC	CASSQGLAGGYNEQFF
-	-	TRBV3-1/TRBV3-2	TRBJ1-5	TGTGCCAGCAGCCAAGCCCCGGGACAGCCCCAGCATTTT	CASSQAPGQPQHF
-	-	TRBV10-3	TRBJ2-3	TGTGCCATCAGTGAGTTGGAGCGGCTACACACAGATACGCAGTATTTT	CAISELERLHTDTQYF
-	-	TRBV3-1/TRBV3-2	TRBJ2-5	TGTGCCAGCAGCCAAGGGGACCGGGGGACCCAGTACTTC	CASSQGDRGTQYF
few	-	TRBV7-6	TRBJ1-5	TGTGCCAGCAGCTTAAAAGAGGGCAATCAGCCCCAGCATTTT	CASSLKEGNQPQHF
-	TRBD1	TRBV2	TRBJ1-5	TGTGCCAGCAGTGGATGGGACAGAAACAATCAGCCCCAGCATTTT	CASSGWDRNNQPQHF
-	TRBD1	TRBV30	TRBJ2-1	TGTGCCTGGAGTGGTTCAGGGACAGGTCCCTATGTGCAGTTCTTC	CAWSGSGTGPYVQFF
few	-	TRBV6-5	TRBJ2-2	TGTGCCAGCGCAGGGGACACCGGGGAGCTGTTTTTT	CASAGDTGELFF
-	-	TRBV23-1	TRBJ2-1	TGCGCCAGCAGTCACCCCCCAACCCCAAGAGCCGATAAGGCATCTTACAATGAGCAGTTCTTC	CASSHPPTPRADKASYNEQFF
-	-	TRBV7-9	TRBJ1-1	TGTGCCAGCAGCACGAAATACAGGAATAACACTGAAGCTTTCTTT	CASSTKYRNNTEAFF
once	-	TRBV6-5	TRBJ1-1	TGTGCCAGCAGCCCACCGGGGACCTACACTGAAGCTTTCTTT	CASSPPGTYTEAFF
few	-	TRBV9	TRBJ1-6	TGTGCCAGCAGCGCCGAGGGTTCACCCCTCCACTTT	CASSAEGSPLHF
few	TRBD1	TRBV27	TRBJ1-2	TGTGCCAGCAGTCAAAACCGACCACGGACAGGGAACGGCTACACCTTC	CASSQNRPRTGNGYTF
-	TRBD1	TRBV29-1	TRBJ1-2	TGCAGCACATTACCGGGACAGGGGTATGGCTACACCTTC	CSTLPGQGYGYTF
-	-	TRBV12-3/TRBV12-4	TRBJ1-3	TGTGCCAGCAGCCTACAGGCTGGAAACACCATATATTTT	CASSLQAGNTIYF
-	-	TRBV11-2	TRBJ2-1	TGTGCCAGCAGCCCCCGACAAAGCCGCCGCAGGATTTACAATGAGCAGTTCTTC	CASSPRQSRRRIYNEQFF
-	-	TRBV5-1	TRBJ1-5	TGCGCCAGCAGCTTACTACCGGGCCTTAATCAGCCCCAGCATTTT	CASSLLPGLNQPQHF
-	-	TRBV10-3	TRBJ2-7	TGTGCCATCAGTGATAGATCTCGGTACGAGCAGTACTTC	CAISDRSRYEQYF
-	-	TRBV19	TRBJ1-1	TGTGCCAGTAGTATAGGAGGGCTAGACACTGAAGCTTTCTTT	CASSIGGLDTEAFF
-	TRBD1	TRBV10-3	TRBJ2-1	TGTGCCATCAGAGGGGACAGGGGCATTATGGTTGAGCAGTTCTTC	CAIRGDRGIMVEQFF
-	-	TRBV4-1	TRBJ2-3	TGCGCCAGCAGCCAAACGGTCCCGGGGGAGAGGACAGATACGCAGTATTTT	CASSQTVPGERTDTQYF
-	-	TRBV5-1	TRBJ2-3	TGCGCCAGCAGCTTGGTGGCAGACCTATTCGTTTTT	CASSLVADLFVF
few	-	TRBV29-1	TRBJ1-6	TGCAGCGTAGCCGCGGATAGGGATTCACCCCTCCACTTT	CSVAADRDSPLHF
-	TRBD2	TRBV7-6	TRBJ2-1	TGTGCCAGCAGCTCCCCGAGCGGGAGGGCGTACAATGAGCAGTTCTTC	CASSSPSGRAYNEQFF
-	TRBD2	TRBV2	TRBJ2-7	TGTGCCAGCGGGACTAGCGGGAGGAGGGGCCCGGGGTCCTACGAGCAGTACTTC	CASGTSGRRGPGSYEQYF
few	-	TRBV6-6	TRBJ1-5	TGTGCCAGCAGTTACTGGGAACAGGGCAATCAGCCCCAGCATTTT	CASSYWEQGNQPQHF
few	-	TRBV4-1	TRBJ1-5	TGCGCCAGCAGCCAAGAGGCCAGGGGAAATCAGCCCCAGCATTTT	CASSQEARGNQPQHF
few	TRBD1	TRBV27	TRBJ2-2	TGTGCCAGCTGGGACAGCTTGAACACCGGGGAGCTGTTTTTT	CASWDSLNTGELFF
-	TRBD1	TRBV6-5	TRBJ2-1	TGTGCCACCGGACAGGGTCGATCCTACAATGAGCAGTTCTTC	CATGQGRSYNEQFF
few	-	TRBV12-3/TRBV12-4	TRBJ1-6	TGTGCCAGCAGTTTAGGCGGTCAAACCCTCCACTTT	CASSLGGQTLHF
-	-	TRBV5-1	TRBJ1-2	TGCGCCAGCAGCCGAGGTGGGGGCCCCCTCCAAAACTATGGCTACACCTTC	CASSRGGGPLQNYGYTF
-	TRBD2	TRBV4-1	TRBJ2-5	TGCGCCAGCAGCCCCATGCGGACTAGCGGGGGAGGGTCAGAGACCCAGTACTTC	CASSPMRTSGGGSETQYF
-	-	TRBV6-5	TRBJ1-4	TGTGCCAGCAGTTACTCTGACATGGGTGAAAAACTGTTTTTT	CASSYSDMGEKLFF